The 21 T cell receptor beta chains presented below share a single source sample, sequenced in a study of blood T cell repertoires in COVID-19. Some clones are missing from TCRdb's copy, which holds only in-frame ones; the method was immunoSEQ multiplex PCR. The table records about 210,000 clones, 90% to 95% of them present only once. The specimen was peripheral blood. The receptor set was obtained from a man between 25 and 39 years old with acute or convalescent COVID-19.

The rearrangement joins TRBV28 to TRBJ1-2, with no clear D. The CDR3 covers 14 residues. CDR1 is MDHEN, CDR2 SYDVKM, per germline. The V and J ends lost 4 bases and 4 bases respectively, with 13 bases between them. The CDR3 DNA reads TGTGCCAGCAGTTCCTCGGACTGGGGCTATGGCTACACCTTC. Translation: CASSSSDWGYGYTF.

The chain carries TRBV5-1 and TRBJ2-7; D perhaps matches TRBD2 (5 bases). V dropped 0 bases and J dropped 1 base, with 11 bases sitting between them. The V gene's germline CDR1 is SGHRS and CDR2 YFSETQ. The CDR3 spans 15 residues. This chain's CDR3 is CASSLGGRPSYEQYF. The CDR3 coding sequence is TGCGCCAGCAGCTTGGGAGGGAGACCGTCCTACGAGCAGTACTTC.

This chain joins TRBV27 and TRBJ2-6, with D possibly matching TRBD1 (5 bases). The CDR3 has 15 residues. V shed 4 bases and J shed 3 bases, with 10 bases lying between them. The germline V gene has CDR1 MNHEY and CDR2 SMNVEV (reference sequence). CDR3 DNA sequence: TGTGCCAGCAGTTCGGATACAGGTGGGGCCAACGTCCTGACTTTC. It is translated as CASSSDTGGANVLTF.

The genes are TRBV10-3 and TRBJ2-2, with a weak D call TRBD1 (5 bases). Looked up from germline, CDR1 is ENHRY and CDR2 is SYGVKD. The V end lost 2 bases, the J end lost 2 bases, and 9 bases lay between the germline ends. This CDR3 has 15 residues. As DNA, the CDR3 is TGTGCCATCAGTGAGCCACAGGAAAACACCGGGGAGCTGTTTTTT. Amino acid sequence: CAISEPQENTGELFF.

The rearrangement links TRBV5-1 to TRBJ2-1; D uncertain. This CDR3 spans 15 amino acids. Trimming took 1 base from V and 8 from J, leaving 16 bases between them. CDR1 and CDR2 from the germline V gene are SGHRS and YFSETQ. In nucleotides, the CDR3 is TGCGCCAGCAGCTTGAATCCGGTCCAAGTCGATGAGCAGTTCTTC. It translates to CASSLNPVQVDEQFF.

This clone was seen at least ten times. The CDR3, as DNA: TGTGCCAGCAGCCAAGATTTTCAGGGGAGTCAGCCCCAGCATTTT. As protein: CASSQDFQGSQPQHF. The chain employs TRBV3-1 (or the pseudogene TRBV3-2) and TRBJ1-5; a weak D match, TRBD1 (6 bases). Trimming removed 0 bases from V and 6 bases from J, with 12 bases in between. The germline V gene encodes CDR1 LGHDT and CDR2 YNNKEL (reference sequence). The CDR3 runs to 15 residues.

This clone has just one count. The chain couples TRBV4-1 to TRBJ2-2; 8 positions match TRBD2. CDR1 is MGHRA, CDR2 YSYEKL, per germline. V lost 1 base, J lost 6 bases, and 1 base stayed unmatched. The CDR3 sequence is 14 residues long. The CDR3 protein is CASSQVGLAGELFF. CDR3 sequence (DNA): TGCGCCAGCAGCCAAGTGGGACTAGCCGGGGAGCTGTTTTTT.

The chain combines TRBV4-1 with TRBJ2-1, with a weak D call TRBD2 (6 bases). The germline V and J ends were trimmed by 4 bases and 8 bases, with 9 bases remaining between them. The CDR3 contains 12 residues. The germline CDR1 and CDR2 sequences are MGHRA and YSYEKL. CDR3 sequence: CASSLRGDEQFF. The CDR3 DNA reads as TGCGCCAGCAGCCTGCGGGGCGATGAGCAGTTCTTC.

CDR3 region: CSVQRGNNQPQHF. CDR3 DNA sequence: TGCAGCGTCCAAAGGGGGAACAATCAGCCCCAGCATTTT. The J gene is TRBJ1-5, the V gene TRBV29-1, with D possibly being TRBD1 (6 bases). This CDR3 has 13 residues. Germline V gives CDR1 SQVTM, CDR2 ANQGSEA. Deletions cut 6 bases from V and 3 bases from J, with 12 bases between.

CDR3 region: CASSNGVFTEAFF. In nucleotides, the CDR3 is TGTGCCTCATCGAACGGGGTCTTCACTGAAGCTTTCTTT. V gene TRBV10-3 combines with J gene TRBJ1-1; D call uncertain. Germline V gene data show CDR1 as ENHRY and CDR2 as SYGVKD. The CDR3 length is 13 residues. Trimming left V 11 bases short and J 4 bases short, with 17 bases between.

This clone occurred once. The chain is built from TRBV5-1 and TRBJ2-5, with 13 positions matching TRBD2. V dropped 0 bases and J dropped 5; count of bases not matched to a gene: 4. In germline, CDR1 is SGHRS, CDR2 YFSETQ. The CDR3 has 16 residues. CDR3: CASSLVGTSGTETQYF. The CDR3 bases are TGCGCCAGCAGCTTGGTCGGGACTAGCGGGACGGAGACCCAGTACTTC.

The rearrangement joins TRBV7-3 to TRBJ2-1; TRBD1 agrees at 8 bases. Germline CDR1 and CDR2: SGHTA and FQGTGA. This CDR3 spans 15 amino acids. The trim removed 1 base at V and 9 bases at J, leaving 8 bases unmatched. Here the CDR3 DNA reads TGTGCCAGCAGCTTAATGGGGACAGGAGGGAGTGAGCAGTTCTTC. It yields the protein CASSLMGTGGSEQFF.

V is TRBV4-2 and J is TRBJ2-7, with unresolved D. This CDR3 is 13 amino acids long. With 3 bases removed from V and 1 base from J, the gap between germline ends came to 7 bases. Germline V CDR1 and CDR2: LGHNA, YNFKEQ. The CDR3 loop reads CASSHSRSYEQYF. The DNA of the CDR3 is TGTGCCAGCAGCCATTCCCGTTCCTACGAGCAGTACTTC.

CDR3 sequence: CASSPSRYSGNTIYF. CDR3 nucleotide sequence: TGCGCCAGCAGCCCGAGTCGGTATTCTGGAAACACCATATATTTT. V and J are TRBV10-2 and TRBJ1-3; D is unclear. This CDR3 comprises 15 residues. The germline V gene has CDR1 WSHSY and CDR2 SAAADI. V was pared by 6 bases and J by 1 base, with 13 bases between.

The chain joins TRBV20-1 to TRBJ1-6, with TRBD1 matching 10 bases. The junction had 6 bases not matched to a gene; V was cut back by 3 bases and J by 4 bases. This CDR3 comprises 16 residues. In germline, CDR1 is DFQATT, CDR2 SNEGSKA (reference sequence). The CDR3 sequence is CSASRQGAKYNSPLHF. As DNA, the CDR3 is TGCAGTGCTAGTAGACAGGGGGCTAAGTATAATTCACCCCTCCACTTT.

The chain joins TRBV7-9 to TRBJ2-7; perhaps TRBD1 as D (5 bases). The germline CDR1 and CDR2 sequences are SEHNR and FQNEAQ (reference sequence). The CDR3 runs 17 residues. V shed 6 bases and J shed 2 bases, with 23 bases lying between them. Here the CDR3 reads CASRPLVQVPLPYEQYF. The CDR3 nucleotides are TGTGCCAGCAGACCTCTAGTACAGGTACCACTACCCTACGAGCAGTACTTC.

This chain links TRBV28 with TRBJ1-2; D not resolved. The CDR3 runs 13 residues. CDR1 and CDR2 from the germline V gene are MDHEN and SYDVKM. Trimming took 9 bases from V and 2 from J, leaving 13 bases between them. CDR3 residues: CASGRPGNYGYTF. As DNA, the CDR3 is TGTGCCAGTGGACGTCCGGGGAACTATGGCTACACCTTC.

The chain has TRBV28 and TRBJ2-7; no clear D. Trimming removed 6 bases from V and 6 bases from J, with 18 bases in between. This CDR3 region has 14 residues. Germline CDR1 and CDR2: MDHEN and SYDVKM. The CDR3 loop reads CASSRPQINVEQYF. DNA for the CDR3: TGTGCCAGCAGCCGTCCCCAGATTAACGTCGAGCAGTACTTC.

This clone occurred a few times. The chain has TRBV19 and TRBJ2-5; a possible D gene is TRBD2 (6 bases). The CDR3 has 15 residues. V dropped 3 bases and J dropped 3 bases, with 14 bases sitting between them. Germline V gene lookup returns CDR1 LNHDA and CDR2 SQIVND (reference sequence). The CDR3 region is CASSIPGTSKETQYF. The CDR3 bases are TGTGCCAGTAGTATTCCGGGGACTTCTAAAGAGACCCAGTACTTC.

The chain recombines TRBV6-6 with TRBJ1-2; 9 bases line up with TRBD1. The V segment lost 6 bases and the J segment 14 bases; nucleotides outside the gene matches: 7. The germline CDR1 and CDR2 sequences are MNHNY and SVGAGI (reference sequence). The CDR3 length is 11 residues. The CDR3 region has the DNA TGTGCCAGCAGACGGGACAGGGAAGTAACCTTC. Its protein product is CASRRDREVTF.

Only one count was recorded for this clone. In DNA, the CDR3 is TGCAGCGTTGCTATCTCCACAAGGACCCAGGGAGGAGAGCAGTACTTC. Residues: CSVAISTRTQGGEQYF. The chain is built from TRBV29-1 and TRBJ2-7; D might be TRBD2 (6 bases). The V gene lost 4 bases and the J gene lost 7 bases, with 26 bases spanning the gap. The germline V gene encodes CDR1 SQVTM and CDR2 ANQGSEA. The CDR3 spans 16 residues.